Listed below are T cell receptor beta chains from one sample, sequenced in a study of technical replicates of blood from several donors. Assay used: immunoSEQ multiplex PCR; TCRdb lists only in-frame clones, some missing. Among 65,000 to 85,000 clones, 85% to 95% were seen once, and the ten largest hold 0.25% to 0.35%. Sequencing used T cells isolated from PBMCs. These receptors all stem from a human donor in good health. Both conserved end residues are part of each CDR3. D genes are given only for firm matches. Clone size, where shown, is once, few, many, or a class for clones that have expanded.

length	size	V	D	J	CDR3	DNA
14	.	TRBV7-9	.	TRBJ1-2	CASSLETVDYGYTF	TGTGCCAGCAGCTTGGAGACAGTTGACTATGGCTACACCTTC
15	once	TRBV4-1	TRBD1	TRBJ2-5	CASSRLGTGQETQYF	TGCGCCAGCAGCCGGCTGGGGACAGGGCAAGAGACCCAGTACTTC
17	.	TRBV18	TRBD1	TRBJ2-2	CASSPLPGTGGTGELFF	TGTGCCAGCTCACCACTACCCGGGACAGGGGGCACCGGGGAGCTGTTTTTT
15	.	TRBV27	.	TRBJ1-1	CASSLLRVRNTEAFF	TGTGCCAGCAGTCTACTCAGGGTCCGGAACACTGAAGCTTTCTTT
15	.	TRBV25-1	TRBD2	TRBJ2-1	CASTPIAGVGNEQFF	TGTGCCAGCACTCCCATAGCGGGAGTAGGTAATGAGCAGTTCTTC
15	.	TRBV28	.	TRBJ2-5	CASSEPERFEETQYF	TGTGCCAGCAGCGAGCCGGAGAGATTCGAGGAGACCCAGTACTTC
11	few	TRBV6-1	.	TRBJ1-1	CASSATREAFF	TGTGCCAGCAGTGCGACACGTGAAGCTTTCTTT
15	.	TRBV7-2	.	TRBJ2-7	CASSLVGQTTYEQYF	TGTGCCAGCAGCCTAGTCGGACAGACAACCTACGAGCAGTACTTC
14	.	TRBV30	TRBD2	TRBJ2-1	CAWTRGGGRGEQFF	TGTGCCTGGACCCGGGGGGGCGGAAGAGGTGAGCAGTTCTTC
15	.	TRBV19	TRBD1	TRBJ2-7	CASSPGTGKAYEQYF	TGTGCCAGTAGTCCCGGGACAGGGAAAGCGTACGAGCAGTACTTC
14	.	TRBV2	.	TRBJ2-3	CASSEVVGTDTQYF	TGTGCCAGCAGTGAAGTCGTCGGCACAGATACGCAGTATTTT
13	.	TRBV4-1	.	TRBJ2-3	CASSRTQTDTQYF	TGCGCCAGCAGCCGTACCCAGACAGATACGCAGTATTTT
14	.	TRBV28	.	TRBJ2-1	CASRRGGNYNEQFF	TGTGCCAGCAGACGAGGAGGGAACTACAATGAGCAGTTCTTC
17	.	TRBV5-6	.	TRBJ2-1	CASSLNAGRYSYNEQFF	TGTGCCAGCAGCTTGAATGCAGGAAGGTACTCCTACAATGAGCAGTTCTTC
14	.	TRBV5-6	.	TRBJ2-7	CASSLGDFIYEQYF	TGTGCCAGCAGCTTGGGGGACTTTATCTACGAGCAGTACTTC
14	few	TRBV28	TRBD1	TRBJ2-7	CASRTRGRGPEQYF	TGTGCCAGCAGAACCAGGGGGCGCGGTCCCGAGCAGTACTTC